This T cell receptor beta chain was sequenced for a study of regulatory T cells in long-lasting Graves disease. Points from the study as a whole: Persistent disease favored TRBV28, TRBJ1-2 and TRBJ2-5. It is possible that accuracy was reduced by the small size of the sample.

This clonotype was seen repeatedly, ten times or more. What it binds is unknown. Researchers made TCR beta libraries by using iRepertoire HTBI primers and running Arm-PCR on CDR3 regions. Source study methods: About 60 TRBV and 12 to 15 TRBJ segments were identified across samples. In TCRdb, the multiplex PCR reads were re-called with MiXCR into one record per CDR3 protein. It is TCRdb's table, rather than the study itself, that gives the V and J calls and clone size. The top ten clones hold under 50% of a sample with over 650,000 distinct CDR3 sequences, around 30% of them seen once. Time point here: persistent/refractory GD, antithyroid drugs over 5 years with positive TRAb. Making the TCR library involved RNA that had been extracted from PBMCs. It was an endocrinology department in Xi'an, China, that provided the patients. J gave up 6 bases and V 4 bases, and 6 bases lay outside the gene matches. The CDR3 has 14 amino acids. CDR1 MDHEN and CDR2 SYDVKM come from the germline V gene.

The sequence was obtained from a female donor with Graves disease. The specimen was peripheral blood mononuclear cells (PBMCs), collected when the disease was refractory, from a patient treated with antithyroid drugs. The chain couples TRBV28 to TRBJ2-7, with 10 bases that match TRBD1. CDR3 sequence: CASSWPRDRGEQYF. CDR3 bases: TGTGCCAGCAGTTGGCCCCGGGACAGGGGCGAGCAGTACTTC.